The 32 T cell receptor beta chains below all came from one sample that was sequenced in a study of early T cells in non-severe SARS-CoV-2 infection. Each CDR3 protein gets one entry after TCRdb re-called the 5' RACE reads with MiXCR. This sample has 30,000 to 45,000 distinct CDR3 sequences; over 8.5% occur once, and the top ten carry 9.5% to 15%. Sequencing used whole blood. These receptors were obtained from an adult who was a healthcare worker with PCR-confirmed SARS-CoV-2 infection or an uninfected control (not recorded which).

The genes are TRBV5-4 and TRBJ2-1, with 7 bases aligning to TRBD1. CDR1 is SGHNT, CDR2 YYREEE, per germline (reference sequence). The CDR3 covers 15 residues. V lost 0 bases and J lost 4; bases outside the gene matches: 4. The CDR3 region is CASSLEGARYNEQFF. As DNA, the CDR3 is TGTGCCAGCAGCTTGGAGGGGGCTCGGTACAATGAGCAGTTCTTC. The full variable domain, completed using reference TRBV5-4 and TRBJ2-1, is ETGVTQSPTHLIKTRGQQVTLRCSSQSGHNTVSWYQQALGQGPQFIFQYYREEENGRGNFPPRFSGLQFPNYSSELNVNALELDDSALYLCASSLEGARYNEQFFGPGTRLTVL.

This clonotype was recorded many times. The chain carries TRBV21-1 and TRBJ2-7; the D call of TRBD1 is as the table states it, not checked on the DNA. TRBV21-1 is a listed pseudogene. The CDR3 extends over 14 amino acids. The CDR3 reads CASREEPTGTEQYF. The CDR3 DNA reads as TGTGCCAGCAGAGAAGAACCAACAGGGACCGAGCAGTACTTC.

In this sample, this clonotype turned up many times. The chain is built from TRBV10-3 and TRBJ2-2, with D perhaps matching TRBD1 (6 bases). The CDR3 contains 14 residues. The V gene's germline CDR1 is ENHRY and CDR2 SYGVKD. Trimming took 5 bases from V and 2 from J, leaving 9 bases between them. The CDR3 protein is CAISRDTNTGELFF. In DNA form, the CDR3 reads TGTGCCATCAGTCGGGACACAAACACCGGGGAGCTGTTTTTT.

This clonotype was observed a few times. The V call is TRBV4-1, the J call TRBJ1-4, with D possibly TRBD1 on 5 matching bases. V shed 3 bases and J shed 8 bases, with 19 bases lying between them. Germline CDR1 is MGHRA and CDR2 is YSYEKL. The CDR3 contains 16 residues. CDR3 loop: CASSQQGNGVYEKLFF. CDR3 sequence (DNA): TGCGCCAGCAGCCAGCAGGGTAACGGAGTCTACGAAAAACTGTTTTTT.

The chain is built from TRBV23-1 and TRBJ2-5; D is unresolved. TRBV23-1 is placed among ORFs of uncertain function. Trimming stripped 7 bases from V and 5 bases from J, with 5 bases between. CDR3 length equals 10 residues. The chain's CDR3 is CASTPETQYF. DNA of the CDR3: TGCGCCAGCACCCCGGAGACCCAGTACTTC.

A few counts support this clonotype. This chain links TRBV6-2 or TRBV6-3 with TRBJ2-7; no firm D call. V dropped 6 bases and J dropped 3 bases, with 9 bases sitting between them. The germline CDR1 and CDR2 sequences are MNHEY and SVGEGT. The CDR3 runs 12 residues. CDR3 DNA sequence: TGTGCCAGCAGGGTATCAGACTACGAGCAGTACTTC. Residues: CASRVSDYEQYF.

This clonotype was detected ten times or more. The gene calls are TRBV7-9 and TRBJ2-1; D not resolved. CDR1 SEHNR and CDR2 FQNEAQ come from the germline V gene (reference sequence). The CDR3 totals 13 residues. V was cut by 7 bases and J by 4 bases, with 11 bases left in between. The CDR3 DNA reads as TGTGCCAGCACCCCCCCTCAGTACAATGAGCAGTTCTTC. This translates into CASTPPQYNEQFF.

Ten or more counts support this clonotype. V gene TRBV29-1 combines with J gene TRBJ1-1, with unresolved D. The CDR3 has 13 amino acids. Trimming left V 7 bases short and J 1 base short, with 13 bases between. Germline V CDR1 and CDR2: SQVTM, ANQGSEA. In nucleotides, the CDR3 is TGCAGCGGCAGGAGGCCGGGGAACACTGAAGCTTTCTTT. Translated: CSGRRPGNTEAFF.

This clonotype turned up a few times. The chain is built from TRBV29-1 and TRBJ2-1; 9 bases match TRBD2. Germline values: CDR1 SQVTM, CDR2 ANQGSEA. The CDR3 covers 14 residues. The J segment lost 3 bases and the V segment lost 3 bases, leaving 3 bases of the junction unmatched. DNA for the CDR3: TGCAGCGTTGAGATGCGGGGGGGCTACAATGAGCAGTTCTTC. It encodes CSVEMRGGYNEQFF.

This clonotype was counted ten times or more. The chain recombines TRBV6-4 with TRBJ1-4, with a weak D call TRBD1 (5 bases). CDR1 MRHNA and CDR2 SNTAGT come from the germline V gene. The CDR3 loop spans 15 amino acids. V was trimmed by 1 base and J by 4 bases, leaving 10 bases between them. CDR3 sequence: CASSDYDRRNEKLFF. The CDR3 DNA sequence: TGTGCCAGCAGTGACTATGACAGACGTAATGAAAAACTGTTTTTT.

The chain links TRBV6-2 or TRBV6-3 to TRBJ1-5; 8 bases are a match to TRBD1. There are 14 residues in the CDR3. Germline CDR1 reads MNHEY; CDR2 reads SVGEGT. The junction had 4 bases not matched to a gene; V was cut back by 5 bases and J by 4 bases. Here the CDR3 DNA reads TGTGCCAGCAGTGGACAGGGTGTTAATCAGCCCCAGCATTTT. Amino acid sequence: CASSGQGVNQPQHF.

This rearrangement joins TRBV20-1 to TRBJ1-3; D unresolved. This CDR3 region has 15 residues. Germline assignment: CDR1 DFQATT and CDR2 SNEGSKA (reference sequence). Trimming cost V 2 bases and J 0 bases, with 11 bases left between them. CDR3 sequence (DNA): TGCAGTGCTAGATCAGGCATCTCCTCTGGAAACACCATATATTTT. Translation gives CSARSGISSGNTIYF.

CDR3 sequence reads: CASQDTSYEQYF. CDR3 bases: TGTGCCAGCCAGGACACCTCCTACGAGCAGTACTTC. This chain uses TRBV2 with TRBJ2-7; TRBD1 might be the D (5 bases). The CDR3 contains 12 residues. Germline V lookup: CDR1 SNHLY, CDR2 FYNNEI. V gave up 8 bases and J gave up 0 bases, with 8 bases separating them.

This chain's CDR3 is CASSLIGRGETQYF. CDR3 nucleotide sequence: TGTGCCAGCAGTTTAATAGGCCGGGGGGAGACCCAGTACTTC. The rearrangement uses TRBV27 and TRBJ2-5; TRBD2 might be the D (6 bases). The germline gives CDR1 MNHEY, CDR2 SMNVEV (reference sequence). Trimming removed 2 bases at V and 5 bases at J, with 12 bases between. CDR3 length: 14 amino acids.

The chain links TRBV6-6 to TRBJ1-3; D perhaps matches TRBD1 (6 bases). The CDR3 runs 14 residues. V shed 6 bases and J shed 4 bases, with 13 bases lying between them. Per germline, CDR1 MNHNY and CDR2 SVGAGI (reference sequence). This CDR3 is CASSPGGGGNTIYF. The CDR3 nucleotides are TGTGCCAGCAGCCCCGGGGGGGGCGGAAACACCATATATTTT.

This clonotype was seen many times. The chain uses TRBV6-6 and TRBJ2-7; TRBD1 matches at 7 bases. Germline V gene lookup returns CDR1 MNHNY and CDR2 SVGAGI (reference sequence). V lost 4 bases to trimming and J lost 7 bases; unmatched junction nucleotides: 10. This CDR3 spans 14 amino acids. In DNA, the CDR3 is TGTGCCAGCAGTTTCCCCGGACAGGCGGAGGAGCAGTACTTC. This sequence encodes CASSFPGQAEEQYF.

This clonotype was detected ten times or more. The J gene is TRBJ1-2, the V gene TRBV7-9; a possible D gene is TRBD1 (6 bases). V shed 5 bases and J shed 1 base, with 8 bases lying between them. The germline V gene encodes CDR1 SEHNR and CDR2 FQNEAQ (reference sequence). The CDR3 is 13 residues long. CDR3: CASSRQVNYGYTF. DNA for the CDR3: TGTGCCAGCAGCCGACAGGTTAACTATGGCTACACCTTC.

This clonotype was found many times. This chain links TRBV5-6 with TRBJ1-6, with D perhaps TRBD1 (6 bases). CDR3 length equals 15 residues. V lost 7 bases to trimming and J lost 10 bases, with 21 bases between them. CDR1 is SGHDT and CDR2 is YYEEEE in the germline V gene. CDR3 DNA: TGTGCCAGCCAACTTAGGGGGACACCGGAATCACCCCTCCACTTT. Protein product: CASQLRGTPESPLHF.

The chain employs TRBV7-9 and TRBJ1-2; D is uncertain. Germline V gene data show CDR1 as SEHNR and CDR2 as FQNEAQ (reference sequence). V was clipped by 5 bases and J by 0 bases, with 13 bases between them. The CDR3 sequence is 15 residues long. The CDR3 region is CASSPTALTNYGYTF. CDR3 in DNA: TGTGCCAGCAGCCCCACCGCCCTGACTAACTATGGCTACACCTTC. Variable domain in full (rest from reference TRBV7-9 and TRBJ1-2): DTGVSQNPRHKITKRGQNVTFRCDPISEHNRLYWYRQTLGQGPEFLTYFQNEAQLEKSRLLSDRFSAERPKGSFSTLEIQRTEQGDSAMYLCASSPTALTNYGYTFGSGTRLTVV.

This clonotype was detected ten times or more. The V gene is TRBV30, the J gene TRBJ1-1; D is possibly TRBD1 (6 bases). Trimming pared 6 bases from V and 9 bases from J, leaving 20 bases between. CDR1 GTSNPN and CDR2 SVGIG come from the germline V gene (reference sequence). The CDR3 consists of 13 residues. CDR3 sequence: CACTRDTNLKAFF. The CDR3 nucleotides are TGTGCCTGCACCAGGGACACTAACCTCAAAGCTTTCTTT.

The chain joins TRBV2 to TRBJ2-1; 11 bases are shared with TRBD2. This CDR3 is built from 16 residues. Trimming took 2 bases from V and 8 from J; bases not matched to a gene: 8. The V gene's germline CDR1 is SNHLY and CDR2 FYNNEI. The CDR3 is CASSESLAGGRYEQFF. DNA for the CDR3: TGTGCCAGCAGTGAATCCCTAGCGGGGGGCCGTTATGAGCAGTTCTTC.

V is TRBV2 and J is TRBJ1-1; D is unclear. This CDR3 spans 11 amino acids. CDR1 and CDR2 (germline): SNHLY, FYNNEI. The V gene lost 7 bases and the J gene lost 9 bases, with 12 bases spanning the gap. The CDR3 protein is CASKVELQAFF. The CDR3 DNA is TGTGCCAGCAAGGTGGAACTCCAAGCTTTCTTT.

The chain employs TRBV12-5 and TRBJ1-1; D is unclear. Germline V gene sequence: CDR1 LGHNT, CDR2 FRNRAP. V lost 6 bases and J 6 bases, leaving 20 bases between the germline ends. The CDR3 sequence is 15 residues long. The DNA for the CDR3 is TGTGCTAGTGGCGAGGACCCGCGGCCCCGCGCTGAAGCTTTCTTT. Encoded protein: CASGEDPRPRAEAFF.

This clonotype was seen a few times. This sequence joins TRBV7-2 and TRBJ1-5; D is unresolved. The V and J ends lost 2 bases and 4 bases respectively, with 6 bases between them. The CDR3 loop spans 13 amino acids. Looked up from germline, CDR1 is SGHTA and CDR2 is FQGNSA. In DNA, the CDR3 is TGTGCCAGCAGCTTAACAGTAAATCAGCCCCAGCATTTT. Protein sequence: CASSLTVNQPQHF.

This clonotype has just a few counts. The gene calls are TRBV6-2 or TRBV6-3 and TRBJ1-2; maybe TRBD1 (6 bases). Germline V lookup: CDR1 MNHEY, CDR2 SVGEGT. The V end was cut by 6 bases, the J end by 5 bases, with 10 bases between. CDR3 length: 12 residues. The DNA for the CDR3 is TGTGCCAGCAGCCAAGGACAGTATGGCTACACCTTC. It is translated as CASSQGQYGYTF.

The chain carries TRBV7-3 and TRBJ2-6; 10 nucleotides line up with TRBD1. The CDR3 is made up of 16 amino acids. J gave up 4 bases and V 3 bases, and 3 bases lay outside the gene matches. CDR1 is SGHTA, CDR2 FQGTGA, per germline. CDR3 DNA: TGTGCCAGCAGCTTGGACAGGGGGAGAGGGGCCAACGTCCTGACTTTC. It encodes CASSLDRGRGANVLTF.

The chain links TRBV20-1 to TRBJ1-5; possibly TRBD1 for D (5 bases). Germline assignment: CDR1 DFQATT and CDR2 SNEGSKA (reference sequence). V was clipped by 4 bases and J by 0 bases, with 10 bases between them. This CDR3 comprises 14 residues. CDR3 loop: CSAIRGSSNQPQHF. Here the CDR3 DNA reads TGCAGTGCTATCCGGGGCTCTAGCAATCAGCCCCAGCATTTT.

This clonotype was observed at least ten times. V and J are TRBV27 and TRBJ2-5; 9 positions match TRBD2. This CDR3 is built from 14 residues. CDR1 is MNHEY and CDR2 is SMNVEV in the germline V gene (reference sequence). J was trimmed by 5 bases and V by 5 bases; bases with no gene match: 6. CDR3 residues: CASSDLAGWETQYF. CDR3 sequence (DNA): TGTGCCAGCAGTGACCTAGCGGGGTGGGAGACCCAGTACTTC.

In its sample, this clonotype was seen a few times. The chain has TRBV29-1 and TRBJ1-1; TRBD1 is a possible D gene (5 bases). With 3 bases removed from V and 9 bases from J, the gap between germline ends came to 14 bases. This CDR3 is 12 amino acids long. Germline V gives CDR1 SQVTM, CDR2 ANQGSEA. CDR3 residues: CSVEVNRQQAFF. The CDR3 bases are TGCAGCGTTGAGGTAAACCGACAGCAAGCTTTCTTT.

This clonotype was picked up a small number of times. The chain is built from TRBV29-1 and TRBJ2-7, with 9 positions matching TRBD1. The germline gives CDR1 SQVTM, CDR2 ANQGSEA. Trimming took 4 bases from V and 5 from J; bases not matched to a gene: 3. The CDR3 length is 12 residues. The CDR3 DNA reads as TGCAGCGTTGGGACAGGGGATAACGAGCAGTACTTC. Protein sequence: CSVGTGDNEQYF.

Sample share makes this clonotype medium-sized (0.01 to 0.1%). The V call is TRBV4-2, the J call TRBJ2-1; the match to TRBD2 covers 7 bases. Germline V gene data show CDR1 as LGHNA and CDR2 as YNFKEQ. The CDR3 consists of 16 residues. V trimming: 0 bases; J trimming: 0 bases; junction bases outside the gene matches: 2. The CDR3 DNA is TGTGCCAGCAGCCAAGACGGGGGGAGCTCCTACAATGAGCAGTTCTTC. It encodes CASSQDGGSSYNEQFF.

This clonotype was seen at least ten times. The CDR3 coding sequence is TGTGCCAGTACCGACGGGTTTAACACTGAAGCTTTCTTT. Protein product: CASTDGFNTEAFF. The chain carries TRBV6-1 and TRBJ1-1; no firm D call. CDR1 and CDR2 (germline): MNHNS, SASEGT. The V and J ends lost 9 bases and 2 bases respectively, with 13 bases between them. There are 13 residues in the CDR3.